The 6 T cell receptor beta chains below were found in one sample sequenced in a study of T cell repertoires in cytomegalovirus infection (dated by TCRdb to between 2018 and 2020). Sequencer: Illumina HiSeq 1500. The public reads were run again by TCRdb, first through fastp at Q25 and then through MiXCR, and only productive beta chains were kept. Records with the same CDR3 protein are collapsed into one entry carrying the most frequent genes and DNA. This sample lists about 280,000 distinct CDR3 sequences; 22% were detected once. The ten biggest clones cover about 21% of the sample. This specimen's treatment or condition label, interpreted: in vitro stimulation with specific CMV peptide epitopes to enrich CMV-specific T cells. No antigen is known for these receptors. The source was cultured PBMCs, collected from culture after CMV antigen stimulation. Receptors originate from a human donor in good health (CMV status not recorded). Some clones in this sample may be carry-over from other donors' samples.

The chain recombines TRBV7-9 with TRBJ2-1, with D unresolved. Trimming stripped 10 bases from V and 6 bases from J, with 10 bases between. Germline V lookup: CDR1 SEHNR, CDR2 FQNEAQ (reference sequence). There are 11 residues in the CDR3. The CDR3: CATGVINEQFF. The CDR3 DNA sequence: TGTGCCACCGGAGTCATCAATGAGCAGTTCTTC.

The chain joins TRBV20-1 to TRBJ2-3, with D possibly TRBD2 on 6 matching bases. V lost 0 bases, J lost 3 bases, and 10 bases lay in between. This CDR3 is built from 14 residues. The germline gives CDR1 DFQATT, CDR2 SNEGSKA (reference sequence). This CDR3 reads CSARDGGRTDTQYF. CDR3 nucleotides: TGCAGTGCTAGAGATGGGGGGAGGACAGATACGCAGTATTTT.

The sample holds a few counts of this clonotype. The V call is TRBV29-1, the J call TRBJ2-2; 7 nucleotides line up with TRBD1. Germline CDR1 reads SQVTM; CDR2 reads ANQGSEA. CDR3 size: 13 residues. V lost 3 bases to trimming and J lost 5 bases; unmatched junction nucleotides: 3. The DNA of the CDR3 is TGCAGCGTTGAGCAGGGGGTAACCGGGGAGCTGTTTTTT. This codes for CSVEQGVTGELFF.

There are many counts of this clonotype. The chain links TRBV7-9 to TRBJ2-1, with 14 bases lining up with TRBD2. The V gene end was trimmed by 5 bases and the J gene end by 9 bases; junction bases not matched to a gene: 3. CDR1 is SEHNR and CDR2 is FQNEAQ in the germline V gene (reference sequence). This CDR3 is 14 amino acids long. The CDR3 loop is CASSPGLAGVEQFF. Here the CDR3 DNA reads TGTGCCAGCAGCCCGGGACTAGCGGGAGTTGAGCAGTTCTTC.

This clonotype was counted ten times or more. The chain couples TRBV12-3 or TRBV12-4 to TRBJ2-5; tentatively, D is TRBD1 or TRBD2 (5 bases each). The J call may be in error: the DNA end matches TRBJ2-3 better. This CDR3 has 11 amino acids. The CDR3 nucleotides read TGTGCCAGCAGTCGCAGGGAGACGCAGTATTTT. Translated, it gives CASSRRETQYF.

This clonotype was counted ten times or more. CDR3 residues: CASSTYGGELFF. The CDR3 bases are TGTGCCAGCAGCACCTATGGCGGGGAGCTGTTTTTT. The rearrangement links TRBV7-2 to TRBJ2-2, with D unresolved. Germline V CDR1 and CDR2: SGHTA, FQGNSA. V dropped 5 bases and J dropped 7 bases, with 8 bases sitting between them. CDR3 length: 12 amino acids.